The 16 T cell receptor beta chains listed next were all sequenced from one sample in a study of response to subunit inactivated influenza vaccine. TCRdb re-called the RT-PCR reads through MiXCR, storing one row per CDR3 protein. The data contain about 780,000 distinct CDR3 sequences, roughly 18% of them singletons. The sequences come from PBMCs from blood, collected approximately 5 days after vaccination. These receptors originate from a man aged 50 to 60 who received an inactivated influenza vaccine.

This clonotype was counted a few times. The chain couples TRBV6-1 to TRBJ2-7, with a weak D call TRBD1 (5 bases). CDR1 is MNHNS and CDR2 is SASEGT in the germline V gene. This CDR3 has 13 amino acids. V was shortened by 6 bases and J by 4 bases, with 13 bases between the two germline ends. This CDR3 is CASSPGYKYEQYF. The DNA of the CDR3 is TGTGCCAGCAGCCCAGGGTACAAGTACGAGCAGTACTTC.

In this sample, this clonotype turned up a few times. This chain links TRBV7-9 with TRBJ2-7; no clear D gene. Trimming took 3 bases from V and 6 from J, leaving 12 bases between them. The CDR3 length is 13 residues. CDR1 is SEHNR and CDR2 is FQNEAQ in the germline V gene (reference sequence). DNA for the CDR3: TGTGCCAGCAGCTTGCTAAACTGGAGCGAGCAGTACTTC. This sequence encodes CASSLLNWSEQYF.

This clonotype was counted a few times. This chain connects TRBV27 to TRBJ1-5; no firm D call. Per the germline V gene, CDR1 is MNHEY and CDR2 is SMNVEV (reference sequence). There are 13 residues in the CDR3. V was pared by 6 bases and J by 6 bases, with 12 bases between. CDR3 region: CASRGGLSQPQHF. CDR3 in DNA: TGTGCCAGCAGGGGAGGTCTTAGTCAGCCCCAGCATTTT.

The chain is built from TRBV15 and TRBJ1-5; D is undetermined. Deletions cut 5 bases from V and 5 bases from J, with 7 bases between. The CDR3 is 12 residues long. Germline V lookup: CDR1 LNHNV, CDR2 YYDKDF (reference sequence). CDR3 sequence (DNA): TGTGCCACCAGCGGATCCTATCAGCCCCAGCATTTT. Translating it yields CATSGSYQPQHF.

This clonotype has more than one count but fewer than ten. The chain has TRBV20-1 and TRBJ2-7, with TRBD1 matching 9 bases. CDR3 length equals 16 residues. Unmatched junction bases numbered 18, after V lost 6 bases and J lost 6 bases. Germline loops: CDR1 DFQATT, CDR2 SNEGSKA (reference sequence). The CDR3 nucleotides are TGCAGTGCCTCACACCACACTTCCGGGACAGGGATCGAGCAGTACTTC. This codes for CSASHHTSGTGIEQYF.

This clonotype was counted only a few times. V and J are TRBV7-8 and TRBJ2-5, with D maybe TRBD2 (5 bases). The V and J ends lost 7 bases and 12 bases respectively, with 18 bases between them. The CDR3 runs to 12 residues. CDR1 and CDR2 from the germline V gene are SGHVS and FQNEAQ. The CDR3 spells CASTPGGQEEYF. The DNA for the CDR3 is TGTGCCAGCACCCCGGGCGGGCAGGAAGAGTACTTC.

The chain has TRBV20-1 and TRBJ2-3, with 11 nucleotides matching TRBD2. Germline V gives CDR1 DFQATT, CDR2 SNEGSKA (reference sequence). CDR3 size: 15 residues. The ends lost 5 bases at V and 4 bases at J; junction bases unmatched: 8. The CDR3 nucleotides are TGCAGTGCTGGGGCCGGGACTAGCGGAGCAGATACGCAGTATTTT. The encoded protein is CSAGAGTSGADTQYF.

The chain carries TRBV29-1 and TRBJ2-3, with 7 positions matching TRBD2. Unmatched junction bases numbered 13, after V lost 6 bases and J lost 4 bases. The CDR3 covers 15 residues. Germline lookup yields CDR1 SQVTM and CDR2 ANQGSEA. CDR3 amino acids: CSVGRLGSGADTQYF. The CDR3 DNA is TGCAGCGTCGGGAGGCTAGGGTCTGGCGCAGATACGCAGTATTTT.

In this sample, this clonotype turned up a few times. The rearrangement uses TRBV10-3 and TRBJ1-1, with D maybe TRBD1 (5 bases). CDR3 length: 16 residues. V dropped 6 bases and J dropped 1 base, with 18 bases sitting between them. Looked up from germline, CDR1 is ENHRY and CDR2 is SYGVKD. CDR3: CAIRGQEGLSNTEAFF. Written as DNA, the CDR3 is TGTGCCATCAGGGGGCAGGAGGGTCTATCGAACACTGAAGCTTTCTTT.

This chain uses TRBV27 with TRBJ1-1, with D possibly matching TRBD1 (6 bases). The CDR3 extends over 14 amino acids. Trimming cost V 5 bases and J 6 bases, with 16 bases left between them. Looked up from germline, CDR1 is MNHEY and CDR2 is SMNVEV (reference sequence). The CDR3 region is CASSPGVGVPEAFF. CDR3 coding DNA: TGTGCCAGCAGTCCAGGGGTCGGGGTTCCTGAAGCTTTCTTT.

This clonotype came up a few times. The chain has TRBV20-1 and TRBJ2-5; D may be TRBD2 (5 bases). CDR3 size: 13 residues. The germline V and J ends were trimmed by 5 bases and 1 base, with 11 bases remaining between them. Germline lookup yields CDR1 DFQATT and CDR2 SNEGSKA (reference sequence). In nucleotides, the CDR3 is TGCAGTGCTGGAGGACGGTCCCAAGAGACCCAGTACTTC. Its protein is CSAGGRSQETQYF.

This clonotype was picked up a small number of times. The V and J genes are TRBV20-1 and TRBJ1-1, with D perhaps TRBD1 (5 bases). The CDR3 consists of 14 residues. Germline CDR1 reads DFQATT; CDR2 reads SNEGSKA (reference sequence). With 6 bases removed from V and 4 bases from J, the gap between germline ends came to 18 bases. CDR3 DNA: TGCAGTGCAAACGGAGGGACGGGGAGCACTGAAGCTTTCTTT. Its protein product is CSANGGTGSTEAFF.

The V gene is TRBV6-4, the J gene TRBJ2-1; a possible D gene is TRBD2 (5 bases). V dropped 7 bases and J dropped 4 bases, with 14 bases sitting between them. This CDR3 region has 14 residues. The germline V gene has CDR1 MRHNA and CDR2 SNTAGT. The CDR3 region has the DNA TGTGCCAGCATGGGAGACGTCGGGTACAATGAGCAGTTCTTC. It translates to CASMGDVGYNEQFF.

Worth noting for this clonotype: This sequence may be a read error, since a much larger clone differs from it by one base. V gene TRBV7-2 combines with J gene TRBJ1-2; the D gene is possibly TRBD1 (5 bases). V was clipped by 7 bases and J by 4 bases, with 16 bases between them. Germline CDR1 and CDR2: SGHTA and FQGNSA. The length of the CDR3 is 14 residues. CDR3 residues: CASTLVRQSYGYTF. The CDR3 DNA sequence: TGTGCCAGCACCCTAGTGAGACAGTCCTATGGCTACACCTTC.

CDR3 DNA: TGTGCCAGCTCACCGACAGGGTGGGGTGAGCAGTTCTTC. This gives the protein CASSPTGWGEQFF. The chain combines TRBV18 with TRBJ2-1; 7 bases are shared with TRBD1. The CDR3 sequence is 13 residues long. J lost 9 bases, V lost 3 bases, and 5 bases had no gene match. Germline-derived CDR1 and CDR2 are KGHSH and LQKENI.

The rearrangement uses TRBV4-3 and TRBJ2-3; D perhaps matches TRBD2 (5 bases). The V end lost 1 base, the J end lost 0 bases, and 14 bases lay between the germline ends. The CDR3 has 17 amino acids. Germline-derived CDR1 and CDR2 are LGHNA and YSLEER. The chain's CDR3 is CASSQAPTGSSTDTQYF. The CDR3 DNA sequence: TGCGCCAGCAGCCAAGCTCCTACGGGGTCTAGCACAGATACGCAGTATTTT.